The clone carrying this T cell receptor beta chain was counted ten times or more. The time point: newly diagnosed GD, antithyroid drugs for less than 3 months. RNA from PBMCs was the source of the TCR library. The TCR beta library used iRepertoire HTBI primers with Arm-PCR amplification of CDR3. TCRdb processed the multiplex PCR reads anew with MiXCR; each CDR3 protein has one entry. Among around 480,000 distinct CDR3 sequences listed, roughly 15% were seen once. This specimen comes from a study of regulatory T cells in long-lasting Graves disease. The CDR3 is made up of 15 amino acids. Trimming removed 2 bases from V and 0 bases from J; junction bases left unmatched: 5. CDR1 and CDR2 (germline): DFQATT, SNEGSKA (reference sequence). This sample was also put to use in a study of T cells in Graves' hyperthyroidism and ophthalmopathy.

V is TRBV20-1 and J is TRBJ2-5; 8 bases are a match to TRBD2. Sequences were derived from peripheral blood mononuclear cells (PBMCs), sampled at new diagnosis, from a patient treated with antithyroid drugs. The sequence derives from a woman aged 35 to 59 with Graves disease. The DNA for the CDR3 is TGCAGTGCTAGAAGGCCAGCGGGAGACCAAGAGACCCAGTACTTC. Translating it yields CSARRPAGDQETQYF.